Presented here are 5 T cell receptor beta chains from one specimen sequenced in a study of blood T cell repertoires in COVID-19. Here immunoSEQ multiplex PCR was the method, and the copy in TCRdb shows in-frame clones only, minus some. This sample has about 60,000 clones, with 70% to 90% found just once. Sequencing was carried out using PBMCs or T cells enriched from blood (not recorded which). The receptors originated from a woman between 35 and 50 years old with acute COVID-19.

CDR3 protein: CSVGTGNYEQYF. CDR3 coding DNA: TGCAGCGTCGGAACAGGGAACTACGAGCAGTACTTC. The chain links TRBV29-1 to TRBJ2-7; weak D call: TRBD1 (6 bases). V lost 6 bases and J lost 3, with 12 bases in between. The length of the CDR3 is 12 residues. Germline V gene data show CDR1 as SQVTM and CDR2 as ANQGSEA.

This clone has only one observation. This rearrangement joins TRBV3-1 (or the pseudogene TRBV3-2) to TRBJ2-7, with D hard to call. With 0 bases removed from V and 0 bases from J, the gap between germline ends came to 9 bases. CDR3 length: 15 residues. CDR1 LGHDT and CDR2 YNNKEL come from the germline V gene (reference sequence). The CDR3 is CASSQDLGHSYEQYF. DNA of the CDR3: TGTGCCAGCAGCCAAGATCTAGGCCACTCCTACGAGCAGTACTTC.

The genes are TRBV2 and TRBJ1-2; 10 bases line up with TRBD1. Germline assignment: CDR1 SNHLY and CDR2 FYNNEI. The CDR3 loop spans 12 amino acids. V gave up 11 bases and J gave up 8 bases; unmatched junction bases: 8. CDR3 nucleotide sequence: TGTGCCGGACGACAGGGGGCTGGGGGCTACACCTTC. It translates to CAGRQGAGGYTF.

The chain employs TRBV10-3 and TRBJ1-1; 8 nucleotides align to TRBD1. The CDR3 has 14 residues. The germline V gene has CDR1 ENHRY and CDR2 SYGVKD. Losses at the gene ends were 3 bases for V and 5 bases for J; bases not matched to a gene: 5. The CDR3 DNA follows: TGTGCCATCAGTGACACAGGGGGAAGAACTGAAGCTTTCTTT. Its translation is CAISDTGGRTEAFF.

The chain employs TRBV5-1 and TRBJ2-3, with TRBD1 identical over 10 bases. The CDR3 totals 17 residues. Germline V gene data show CDR1 as SGHRS and CDR2 as YFSETQ. V lost 0 bases, J lost 5 bases, and 9 bases stayed unmatched. As DNA, the CDR3 is TGCGCCAGCAGCTTGGGGGTCCGCGGGACAGGGGAAGATACGCAGTATTTT. Translation gives CASSLGVRGTGEDTQYF.